The 7 T cell receptor beta chains listed next were all sequenced from one sample in a study of neurological immune-mediated disorders (dated by TCRdb to between 2018 and 2020). Library prep was done by 5' RACE. The data were produced on an Illumina HiSeq 2500. TCRdb took the public reads, trimmed them with fastp at Q25, ran MiXCR for clone calling and kept in-frame beta chains. Rows with a matching CDR3 protein are joined into one entry that keeps the most common DNA and genes. The sample includes approximately 23,000 distinct CDR3 sequences, with over 9.5% observed a single time. The top ten clones comprise less than 25% of the sample. Sequencing input: PBMCs. The source of these receptors is a woman aged 60-70 years with HTLV-1-associated myelopathy (HAM/TSP).

This clonotype was seen repeatedly, ten times or more. The V gene is TRBV29-1, the J gene TRBJ2-7; possibly TRBD2 for D (6 bases). The CDR3 runs 14 residues. The V gene's germline CDR1 is SQVTM and CDR2 ANQGSEA. Trimming stripped 0 bases from V and 2 bases from J, with 11 bases between. This CDR3 is CSVEDWRAPYEQYF. CDR3 sequence (DNA): TGCAGCGTTGAAGATTGGAGGGCCCCCTACGAGCAGTACTTC.

The table lists this clonotype with many counts. In DNA form, the CDR3 reads TGCAGTGCTAGAGGGCCAGCGGGGGGGTCCAATGAGCAGTTCTTC. Translating gives CSARGPAGGSNEQFF. The V call is TRBV20-1, the J call TRBJ2-1; 10 bases are shared with TRBD2. The length of the CDR3 is 15 residues. V shed 1 base, J shed 6 bases, and the junction held 6 bases outside the gene matches. CDR1 is DFQATT and CDR2 is SNEGSKA in the germline V gene (reference sequence).

Many counts were recorded for this clonotype. This chain uses TRBV5-1 with TRBJ1-1; D is uncertain. This CDR3 has 14 residues. The V end was cut by 4 bases, the J end by 1 base, with 11 bases between. The germline V gene encodes CDR1 SGHRS and CDR2 YFSETQ. In DNA form, the CDR3 reads TGCGCCAGCAGCCTAGAGACGGGGAACACTGAAGCTTTCTTT. Translated, it gives CASSLETGNTEAFF.

This clonotype was counted many times. This sequence joins TRBV20-1 and TRBJ1-2, with a possible D match to TRBD1 (5 bases). This CDR3 is 14 amino acids long. CDR1 DFQATT and CDR2 SNEGSKA come from the germline V gene (reference sequence). V was cut by 3 bases and J by 5 bases, with 16 bases left in between. The CDR3 protein is CSARSQGTKYGYTF. The DNA for the CDR3 is TGCAGTGCTAGGTCGCAGGGTACAAAATATGGCTACACCTTC.

By share, this clonotype counts as medium-sized. The chain carries TRBV5-1 and TRBJ2-1; TRBD2 is a possible D gene (6 bases). With 4 bases removed from V and 0 bases from J, the gap between germline ends came to 11 bases. The germline gives CDR1 SGHRS, CDR2 YFSETQ. The CDR3 is made up of 15 amino acids. CDR3 sequence (DNA): TGCGCCAGCAGCGGGGGAGGTGGCTCCTACAATGAGCAGTTCTTC. It yields the protein CASSGGGGSYNEQFF.

This clonotype occurred many times. This chain uses TRBV25-1 with TRBJ2-5; D is unresolved. CDR1 is MGHDK and CDR2 is SYGVNS in the germline V gene. Trimming stripped 5 bases from V and 1 base from J, with 11 bases between. The length of the CDR3 is 14 residues. CDR3 DNA sequence: TGTGCCAGCAGTACCCCAGGATTCCAAGAGACCCAGTACTTC. This encodes CASSTPGFQETQYF.

This clonotype was counted at least ten times. V and J are TRBV7-9 and TRBJ2-2; 8 bases match TRBD2. The ends lost 3 bases at V and 7 bases at J; junction bases unmatched: 7. The CDR3 has 15 amino acids. Germline V gives CDR1 SEHNR, CDR2 FQNEAQ (reference sequence). The CDR3: CASSFGRGGLGELFF. Written as DNA, the CDR3 is TGTGCCAGCAGCTTCGGCCGGGGGGGTCTCGGGGAGCTGTTTTTT.